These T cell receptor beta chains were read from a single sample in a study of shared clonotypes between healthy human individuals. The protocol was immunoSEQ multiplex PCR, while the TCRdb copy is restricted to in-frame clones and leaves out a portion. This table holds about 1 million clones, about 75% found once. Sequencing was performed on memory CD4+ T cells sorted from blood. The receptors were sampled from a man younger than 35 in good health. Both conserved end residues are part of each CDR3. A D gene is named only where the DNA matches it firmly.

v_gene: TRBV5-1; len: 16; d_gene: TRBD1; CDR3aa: CASSLKSGTVFEKLFF
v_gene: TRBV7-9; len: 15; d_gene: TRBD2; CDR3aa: CASSPGTVAGELEFF
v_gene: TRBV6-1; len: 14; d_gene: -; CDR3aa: CASSELPLYSPLHF
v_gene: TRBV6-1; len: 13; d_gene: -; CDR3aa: CASSEGDTPEQYF
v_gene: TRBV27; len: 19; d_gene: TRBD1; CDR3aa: CASSGTVRSLPANTGELFF
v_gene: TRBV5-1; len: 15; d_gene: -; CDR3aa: CASSLESLVSGELFF
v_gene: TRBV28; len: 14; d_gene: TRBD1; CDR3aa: CASRDRGGTDTQYF
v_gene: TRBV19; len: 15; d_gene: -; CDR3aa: CASSIGGVDQETQYF
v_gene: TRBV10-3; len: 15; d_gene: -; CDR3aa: CAISQRVGATDTQYF
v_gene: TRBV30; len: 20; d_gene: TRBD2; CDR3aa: CAWRQGLASGSSSSYNEQFF
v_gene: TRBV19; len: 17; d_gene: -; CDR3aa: CASRTPGHLLPGNTIYF
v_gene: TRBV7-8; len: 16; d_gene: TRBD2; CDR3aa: CASSLPGLAGGETQYF
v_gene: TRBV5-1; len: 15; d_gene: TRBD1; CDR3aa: CASSSRTGAGETQYF
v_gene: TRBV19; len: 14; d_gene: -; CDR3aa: CASSIEQGNSPLHF
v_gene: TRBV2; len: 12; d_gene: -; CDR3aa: CASSRDSTSKYF
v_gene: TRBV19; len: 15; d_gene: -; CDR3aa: CASSRTRDGIYGYTF
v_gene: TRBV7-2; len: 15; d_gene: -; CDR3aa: CASSAAAKGTDTQYF
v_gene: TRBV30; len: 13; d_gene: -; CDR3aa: CAWSPLPGNQAFF
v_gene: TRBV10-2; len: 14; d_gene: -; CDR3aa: CASSEGIPGNTIYF
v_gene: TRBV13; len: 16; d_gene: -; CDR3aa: CASSPPSGGAGETQYF
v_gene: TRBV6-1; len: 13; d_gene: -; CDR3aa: CASSGRGNTEAFF
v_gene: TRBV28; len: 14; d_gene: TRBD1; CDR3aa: CASIPGGDNQPQHF
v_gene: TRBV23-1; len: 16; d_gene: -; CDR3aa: CASSRKVVKDNSPLHF
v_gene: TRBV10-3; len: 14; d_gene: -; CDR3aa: CAISRRAEDTEAFF
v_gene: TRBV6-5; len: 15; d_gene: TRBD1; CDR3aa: CASSYGGTGLDTQYF
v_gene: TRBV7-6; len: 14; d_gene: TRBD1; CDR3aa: CASSPTDRVNGYTF
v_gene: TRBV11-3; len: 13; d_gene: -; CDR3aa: CASSLNGEEKLFF
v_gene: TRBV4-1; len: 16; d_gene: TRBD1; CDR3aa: CASSQGGTGGTDTQYF
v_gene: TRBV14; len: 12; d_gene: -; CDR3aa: CASSQDRVGYTF
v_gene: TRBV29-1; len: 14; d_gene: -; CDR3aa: CSGVGISSYNEQFF
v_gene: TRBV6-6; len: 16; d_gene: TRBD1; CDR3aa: CASSRGQAAGANVLTF
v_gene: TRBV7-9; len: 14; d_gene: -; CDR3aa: CASSTTVGNEKLFF
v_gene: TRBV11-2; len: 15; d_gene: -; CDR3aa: CASSLRQNENSPLHF
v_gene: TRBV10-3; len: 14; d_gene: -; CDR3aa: CAINGGAENTEAFF
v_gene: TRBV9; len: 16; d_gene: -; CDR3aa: CASSVLGTTNTGELFF
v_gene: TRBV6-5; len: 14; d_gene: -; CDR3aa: CASSPQGGLYGYTF
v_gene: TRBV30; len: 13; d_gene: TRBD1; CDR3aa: CAWGSGQDYGYTF
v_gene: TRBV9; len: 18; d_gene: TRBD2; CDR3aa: CASSVQLAGAFGTDTQYF
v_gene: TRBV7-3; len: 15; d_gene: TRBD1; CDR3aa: CASSIDRVVLTEAFF
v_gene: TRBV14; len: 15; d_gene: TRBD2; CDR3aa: CASSQDGGRRYEQYF
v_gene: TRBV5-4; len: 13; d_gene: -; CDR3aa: CASSSYAGNAQYF
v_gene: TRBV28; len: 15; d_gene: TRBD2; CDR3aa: CASSLAGGLRETQYF
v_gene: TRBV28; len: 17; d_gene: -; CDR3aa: CASSRSGGSHENTEAFF
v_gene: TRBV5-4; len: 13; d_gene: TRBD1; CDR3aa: CASSQDRDREQYF
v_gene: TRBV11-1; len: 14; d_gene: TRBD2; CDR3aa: CASSPSGALETQYF
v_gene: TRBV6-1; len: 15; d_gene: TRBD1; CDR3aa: CASSGLDRVQNIQYF
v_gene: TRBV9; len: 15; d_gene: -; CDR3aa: CASSVAWDTTYEQYF
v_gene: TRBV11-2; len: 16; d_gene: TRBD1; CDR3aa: CASSTPGTATFYEQYF
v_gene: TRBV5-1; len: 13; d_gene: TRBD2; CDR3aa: CASSQTSAREQFF
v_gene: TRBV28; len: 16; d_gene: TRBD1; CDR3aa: CASSQDRDINNYGYTF
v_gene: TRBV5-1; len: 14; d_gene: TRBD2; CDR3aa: CASSSTSFGETQYF
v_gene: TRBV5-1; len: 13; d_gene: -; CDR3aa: CASSLEVNHEQYF
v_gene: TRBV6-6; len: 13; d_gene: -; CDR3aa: CASTLGTVDTQYF
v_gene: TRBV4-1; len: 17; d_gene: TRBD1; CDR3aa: CASSNDRGIINTGELFF